The entry that follows covers one T cell receptor beta chain sequence. Its antigen is undetermined. Assay used: immunoSEQ multiplex PCR; TCRdb lists only in-frame clones, some missing. Counted here are some 43,000 clones, roughly 94% occurring once; the ten biggest clones make up 1.6%. The data were obtained in a study of graft-versus-host responses after intestinal transplantation. The wider study: Multivisceral, liver-intestinal, or isolated intestinal transplants were received by the recipients. For two to three years after anti-thymocyte globulin induction, all recipients took tacrolimus and steroids. Study outcomes and limitations: Recipient marrow held GvH clones, some first seen in ileum or blood.

Germline V lookup: CDR1 SNHLY, CDR2 FYNNEI. The CDR3 spans 15 residues. The ends were cut back, 5 bases at V and 4 bases at J, with 16 bases in the middle. The sequence was obtained from a human patient who received an intestinal transplant, so some T cells may come from the graft donor. J is TRBJ2-3 and V is TRBV2; TRBD2 is a possible D gene (6 bases). The starting material was PBMCs, obtained around 48 weeks after intestinal transplant. The CDR3 bases are TGTGCCAGCAGTAGGCCGGGAGCCCCCGCAGATACGCAGTATTTT. Amino acid sequence: CASSRPGAPADTQYF.